One and the same sample provided the 14 T cell receptor beta chains below, sequenced in a study of long-term antiretroviral therapy in people with HIV. The run of the v3.0 immunoSEQ assay was at survey level. Sequenced by immunoSEQ multiplex PCR; TCRdb stores in-frame clones only, minus some. The table has 17,000 or so clones, more than 80% seen once. Sequenced here: unsorted PBMCs, sampled 0.3 years after starting antiretroviral therapy. The receptors stem from a man aged 18 to 30 with HIV.

The chain links TRBV6-1 to TRBJ1-2; tentative D call: TRBD1 (6 bases). CDR3 length: 16 amino acids. The V gene's germline CDR1 is MNHNS and CDR2 SASEGT. With 2 bases removed from V and 4 bases from J, the gap between germline ends came to 17 bases. The CDR3 sequence: CASSELGGREGYGYTF. The CDR3 DNA is TGTGCCAGCAGTGAATTGGGGGGGCGAGAGGGCTATGGCTACACCTTC.

The rearrangement joins TRBV7-9 to TRBJ2-5, with 9 positions matching TRBD2. The germline V gene encodes CDR1 SEHNR and CDR2 FQNEAQ (reference sequence). J was trimmed by 4 bases and V by 8 bases; bases with no gene match: 5. CDR3 length equals 13 residues. The CDR3 nucleotides are TGTGCCAGCGGGCGGGGGGGCCCAGAGACCCAGTACTTC. This gives the protein CASGRGGPETQYF.

The rearrangement joins TRBV28 to TRBJ1-2; the D is unclear. Germline values: CDR1 MDHEN, CDR2 SYDVKM. The CDR3 covers 14 residues. V lost 1 base and J lost 8, with 14 bases in between. This CDR3 is CASSLFAGAGGYTF. The CDR3 nucleotides read TGTGCCAGCAGTTTATTCGCGGGCGCGGGCGGCTACACCTTC.

The chain is built from TRBV29-1 and TRBJ2-3, with D uncertain. Germline lookup yields CDR1 SQVTM and CDR2 ANQGSEA. V lost 4 bases, J lost 7 bases, and 15 bases lay in between. There are 13 residues in the CDR3. This chain's CDR3 is CSVGQQPPNTQYF. CDR3 in DNA: TGCAGCGTTGGCCAGCAGCCACCAAATACGCAGTATTTT.

J is TRBJ2-2 and V is TRBV11-2; tentatively, D is TRBD1 or TRBD2 (5 bases each). Germline-derived CDR1 and CDR2 are SGHAT and FQNNGV. V lost 6 bases, J lost 1 base, and 15 bases lay in between. CDR3 length: 16 amino acids. This CDR3 is CASSYLTGRNTGELFF. The DNA of the CDR3 is TGTGCCAGCAGTTATTTGACGGGACGGAACACCGGGGAGCTGTTTTTT.

The chain combines TRBV7-9 with TRBJ2-7, with 9 positions matching TRBD1. With V trimmed by 6 bases and J by 2 bases, 8 bases remained unmatched. Germline V lookup: CDR1 SEHNR, CDR2 FQNEAQ (reference sequence). This CDR3 region has 15 residues. CDR3 residues: CASRPTDRGTYEQYF. The DNA for the CDR3 is TGTGCCAGCAGACCAACCGACAGGGGGACCTACGAGCAGTACTTC.

The chain recombines TRBV4-1 with TRBJ2-3; 8 bases map to TRBD1. The CDR3 is made up of 17 amino acids. After removal of 4 bases from V and 2 bases from J, the junction contained 11 bases not matched to a gene. Germline assignment: CDR1 MGHRA and CDR2 YSYEKL. The CDR3 sequence: CASSPKTGVSFTDTQYF. The CDR3 nucleotides are TGCGCCAGCAGCCCAAAGACAGGGGTCTCCTTCACAGATACGCAGTATTTT.

V gene TRBV5-1 combines with J gene TRBJ2-2, with 7 bases fitting TRBD1. Per germline, CDR1 SGHRS and CDR2 YFSETQ. The CDR3 sequence is 14 residues long. V lost 4 bases and J lost 3; bases outside the gene matches: 3. CDR3 loop: CASSPGQDTGELFF. The CDR3 bases are TGCGCCAGCAGCCCCGGACAGGACACCGGGGAGCTGTTTTTT.

The chain links TRBV28 to TRBJ1-2; the D gene is possibly TRBD1 (5 bases). The CDR3 runs 16 residues. Looked up from germline, CDR1 is MDHEN and CDR2 is SYDVKM. The germline V and J ends were trimmed by 6 bases and 4 bases, with 21 bases remaining between them. The CDR3 DNA sequence: TGTGCCAGCAGCCTCGGTTGGGGCCCTGGGGCCTATGGCTACACCTTC. Protein: CASSLGWGPGAYGYTF.

A single count supports this clone. The chain has TRBV4-1 and TRBJ2-1; 9 bases match TRBD1. J was trimmed by 8 bases and V by 1 base; bases with no gene match: 12. The CDR3 runs 17 residues. CDR1 is MGHRA and CDR2 is YSYEKL in the germline V gene. The CDR3 protein is CASSQVSSGTGRDEQFF. The CDR3 coding sequence is TGCGCCAGCAGCCAAGTCTCCTCTGGGACAGGGAGGGATGAGCAGTTCTTC.

The V and J genes are TRBV19 and TRBJ1-1; D gene uncertain. V lost 5 bases to trimming and J lost 0 bases, with 7 bases between them. The CDR3 sequence is 13 residues long. CDR1 is LNHDA and CDR2 is SQIVND in the germline V gene (reference sequence). The chain's CDR3 is CASSVVLNTEAFF. The CDR3 DNA sequence: TGTGCCAGTAGTGTGGTTTTGAACACTGAAGCTTTCTTT. The full variable domain, completed using reference TRBV19 and TRBJ1-1, is DGGITQSPKYLFRKEGQNVTLSCEQNLNHDAMYWYRQDPGQGLRLIYYSQIVNDFQKGDIAEGYSVSREKKESFPLTVTSAQKNPTAFYLCASSVVLNTEAFFGQGTRLTVV.

This chain connects TRBV7-3 to TRBJ1-1; perhaps TRBD1 as D (5 bases). The CDR3 runs 15 residues. V dropped 5 bases and J dropped 6 bases, with 19 bases sitting between them. In germline, CDR1 is SGHTA, CDR2 FQGTGA. Written as DNA, the CDR3 is TGTGCCAGCAGCCCCATGGGGGGTAGCGGGTCTGAAGCTTTCTTT. This codes for CASSPMGGSGSEAFF.

The CDR3 DNA is TGTGCCAGCAGTTTGTTAGGGAACTATGGCTACACCTTC. Its protein product is CASSLLGNYGYTF. This chain links TRBV28 with TRBJ1-2; D gene unclear. Deletions cut 3 bases from V and 2 bases from J, with 7 bases between. CDR1 and CDR2 from the germline V gene are MDHEN and SYDVKM. The CDR3 contains 13 residues.

The chain combines TRBV30 with TRBJ1-1, with a tentative D call TRBD1 (5 bases). Trimming removed 1 base at V and 2 bases at J, with 11 bases between. Germline V lookup: CDR1 GTSNPN, CDR2 SVGIG (reference sequence). The CDR3 contains 14 residues. CDR3 amino acids: CAWSAGTHNTEAFF. Written as DNA, the CDR3 is TGTGCCTGGAGTGCCGGGACCCATAACACTGAAGCTTTCTTT. Drawing the rest from reference TRBV30 and TRBJ1-1, the complete variable domain is SQTIHQWPATLVQPVGSPLSLECTVEGTSNPNLYWYRQAAGRGLQLLFYSVGIGQISSEVPQNLSASRPQDRQFILSSKKLLLSDSGFYLCAWSAGTHNTEAFFGQGTRLTVV.